Described below is a single TCR beta chain sequence and its context. This specimen belongs to a study of blood T cell repertoires in COVID-19. The authors' processing: Amplifying reference gene primers gave estimates of nucleated cell counts. The table came from immunoSEQ multiplex PCR; TCRdb's copy has only in-frame clones and leaves some out. The DNA gave D and trimming, while V, J and clone size come from that table. The table records just over 300,000 clones, 65% to 90% of them present only once. Germline loops: CDR1 SNHLY, CDR2 FYNNEI. V shed 6 bases and J shed 0 bases, with 11 bases lying between them. The CDR3 totals 15 residues. Cohorts were based on clinical histories the participants reported.

The chain recombines TRBV2 with TRBJ1-4, with a weak D call TRBD1 (5 bases). Input material: PBMCs or T cells enriched from blood (not recorded which). This clonotype was obtained from a man aged 25-45 years who had recovered from COVID-19. The CDR3 nucleotides read TGTGCCAGCAGCGGCCGGGGGGCAACTAATGAAAAACTGTTTTTT. Protein product: CASSGRGATNEKLFF. Combining the CDR3 with reference TRBV2 and TRBJ1-4 gives the whole variable domain EPEVTQTPSHQVTQMGQEVILRCVPISNHLYFYWYRQILGQKVEFLVSFYNNEISEKSEIFDDQFSVERPDGSNFTLKIRSTKLEDSAMYFCASSGRGATNEKLFFGSGTQLSVL.